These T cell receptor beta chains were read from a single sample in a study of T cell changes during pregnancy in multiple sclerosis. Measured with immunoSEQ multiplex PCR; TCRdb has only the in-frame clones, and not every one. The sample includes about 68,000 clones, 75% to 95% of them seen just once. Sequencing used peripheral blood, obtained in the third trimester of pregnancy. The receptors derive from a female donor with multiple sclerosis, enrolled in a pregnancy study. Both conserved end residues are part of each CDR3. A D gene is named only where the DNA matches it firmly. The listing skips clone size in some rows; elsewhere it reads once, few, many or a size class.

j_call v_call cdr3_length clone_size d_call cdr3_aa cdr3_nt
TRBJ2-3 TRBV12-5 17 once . CASGLGVGDSSTDTQYF TGTGCTAGTGGTTTGGGGGTGGGGGACTCTAGCACAGATACGCAGTATTTT
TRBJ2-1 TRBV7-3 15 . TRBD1 CASSLYGQGYNEQFF TGTGCCAGCAGCTTATACGGACAGGGGTACAATGAGCAGTTCTTC
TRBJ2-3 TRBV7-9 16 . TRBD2 CASRARAGGDTDTQYF TGTGCCAGCCGCGCACGTGCGGGAGGGGACACAGATACGCAGTATTTT
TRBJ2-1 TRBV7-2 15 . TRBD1 CASSLVQGEIDEQFF TGTGCCAGCAGCTTAGTACAGGGGGAGATCGATGAGCAGTTCTTC
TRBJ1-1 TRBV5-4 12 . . CASSLFSLEAFF TGTGCCAGCAGCTTGTTTTCCCTTGAAGCTTTCTTT
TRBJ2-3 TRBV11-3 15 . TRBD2 CASSFGGGSTDTQYF TGTGCCAGCAGCTTTGGGGGGGGAAGCACAGATACGCAGTATTTT
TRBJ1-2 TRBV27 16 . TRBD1 CASSHPSGGGFGGYTF TGTGCCAGCAGTCACCCCTCAGGGGGAGGTTTCGGTGGCTACACCTTC
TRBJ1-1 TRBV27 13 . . CASSLGADTEAFF TGTGCCAGCAGTTTAGGGGCGGACACTGAAGCTTTCTTT
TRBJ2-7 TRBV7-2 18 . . CASSLLLPHERRGREQYF TGTGCCAGCAGCCTCTTACTCCCCCACGAGAGGCGAGGTCGAGAGCAGTACTTC
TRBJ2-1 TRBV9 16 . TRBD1 CASSGGGQGGLGEQFF TGTGCCAGCAGCGGGGGGGGACAGGGCGGGCTAGGTGAGCAGTTCTTC
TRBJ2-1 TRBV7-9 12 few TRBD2 CASSFAGEEQFF TGTGCCAGCAGCTTTGCGGGAGAGGAGCAGTTCTTC
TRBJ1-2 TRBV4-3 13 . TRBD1 CASSPATGIGYTF TGCGCCAGCAGCCCAGCGACAGGGATTGGCTACACCTTC
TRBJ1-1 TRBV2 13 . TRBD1 CASSQGVHTEAFF TGTGCCAGCAGTCAGGGGGTGCACACTGAAGCTTTCTTT
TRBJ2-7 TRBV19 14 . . CASSIPGQGYEQYF TGTGCCAGTAGTATCCCAGGACAAGGGTACGAGCAGTACTTC
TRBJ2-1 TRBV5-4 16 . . CASSLEMASFRDEQFF TGTGCCAGCAGCTTGGAGATGGCGAGTTTCCGGGATGAGCAGTTCTTC
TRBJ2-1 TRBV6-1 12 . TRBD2 CASTLAGDEQFF TGTGCCAGCACCCTAGCGGGAGATGAGCAGTTCTTC
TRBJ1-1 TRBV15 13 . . CATSRDGNTEAFF TGTGCCACCAGCAGAGACGGGAACACTGAAGCTTTCTTT
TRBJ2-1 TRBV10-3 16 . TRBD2 CAISESERELNNEQFF TGTGCCATCAGTGAGTCGGAGCGGGAGCTCAACAATGAGCAGTTCTTC
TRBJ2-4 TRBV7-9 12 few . CASSPRGNIQYF TGTGCCAGCAGCCCCCGAGGGAACATTCAGTACTTC
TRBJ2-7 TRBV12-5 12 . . CASGYGVYEQYF TGTGCTAGTGGCTATGGAGTATACGAGCAGTACTTC
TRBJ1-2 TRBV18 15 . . CASTPNRDPNYGYTF TGTGCCAGCACACCCAACCGAGATCCTAACTATGGCTACACCTTC
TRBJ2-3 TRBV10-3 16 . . CAIRKGGDASTDTQYF TGTGCCATCAGAAAAGGCGGAGACGCCAGCACAGATACGCAGTATTTT
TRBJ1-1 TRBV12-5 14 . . CASGLRGRNTEAFF TGTGCTAGTGGTCTCAGGGGAAGGAACACTGAAGCTTTCTTT
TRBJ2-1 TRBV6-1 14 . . CASSFIGSGSEQFF TGTGCCAGCTCCTTTATCGGGAGTGGAAGTGAGCAGTTCTTC
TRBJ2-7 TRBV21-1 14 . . CASRLAGGSYEQYF TGTGCCAGCAGGCTAGCGGGAGGTTCCTACGAGCAGTACTTC
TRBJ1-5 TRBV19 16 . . CASSIVPGSVDQPQHF TGTGCCAGTAGTATAGTCCCAGGTTCGGTGGATCAGCCCCAGCATTTT
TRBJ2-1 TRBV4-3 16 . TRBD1 CASSQATGGTYNEQFF TGCGCCAGCAGCCAAGCAACAGGGGGCACCTACAATGAGCAGTTCTTC
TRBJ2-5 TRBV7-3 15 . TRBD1 CASSLTGGFEETQYF TGTGCCAGCAGCTTAACAGGGGGCTTTGAAGAGACCCAGTACTTC
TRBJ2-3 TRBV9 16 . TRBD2 CASSVEWTSGTDTQYF TGTGCCAGCAGCGTAGAATGGACTAGCGGCACAGATACGCAGTATTTT
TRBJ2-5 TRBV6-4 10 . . CASVIRTQYF TGTGCCAGCGTAATCAGGACCCAGTACTTC
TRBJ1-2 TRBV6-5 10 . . CASKLYGYTF TGTGCCAGCAAACTATATGGCTACACCTTC
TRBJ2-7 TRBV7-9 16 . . CASSLFIGALNYEQYF TGTGCCAGCAGCTTATTTATAGGGGCTCTAAATTACGAGCAGTACTTC
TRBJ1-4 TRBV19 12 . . CASSWTEEKLFF TGTGCCAGTAGTTGGACAGAAGAAAAACTGTTTTTT
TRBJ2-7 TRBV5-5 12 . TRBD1 CASSVQGAGQYF TGTGCCAGCAGCGTACAGGGGGCAGGGCAGTACTTC
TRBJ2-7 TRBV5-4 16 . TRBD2 CASSLEPSGGADEQYF TGTGCCAGCAGCTTGGAACCTAGCGGGGGGGCCGACGAGCAGTACTTC
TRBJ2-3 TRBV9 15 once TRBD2 CASSDGLANTDTQYF TGTGCCAGCAGCGACGGACTAGCGAACACAGATACGCAGTATTTT
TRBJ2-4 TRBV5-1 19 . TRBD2 CASSLNLLGLAGGGGIQYF TGCGCCAGCAGCTTGAACCTCCTGGGACTAGCGGGAGGAGGGGGCATTCAGTACTTC
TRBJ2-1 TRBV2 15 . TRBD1 CASSWTGGDYNEQFF TGTGCCAGCAGTTGGACAGGGGGCGATTACAATGAGCAGTTCTTC
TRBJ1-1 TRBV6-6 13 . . CASSAGSETEAFF TGTGCCAGCAGCGCTGGTAGCGAGACTGAAGCTTTCTTT
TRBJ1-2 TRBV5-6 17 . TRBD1 CASSLASGGVGNYGYTF TGTGCCAGCAGCTTGGCGTCAGGGGGCGTGGGAAACTATGGCTACACCTTC
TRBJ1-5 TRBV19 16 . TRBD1 CASSIRGQYSNQPQHF TGTGCCAGTAGTATAAGGGGACAGTATAGCAATCAGCCCCAGCATTTT
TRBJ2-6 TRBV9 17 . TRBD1 CASSVTGGGSGANVLTF TGTGCCAGCAGCGTAACAGGGGGAGGCTCTGGGGCCAACGTCCTGACTTTC
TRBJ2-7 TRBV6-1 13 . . CASSSLPGYEQYF TGTGCCAGCAGCTCCCTCCCGGGATACGAGCAGTACTTC
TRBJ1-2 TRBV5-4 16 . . CASSSTGTNLNYGYTF TGTGCCAGCAGCAGTACCGGGACAAACCTAAACTATGGCTACACCTTC
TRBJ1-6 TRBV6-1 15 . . CASSEFGGWASPLHF TGTGCCAGCAGTGAATTCGGGGGGTGGGCTTCACCCCTCCACTTT
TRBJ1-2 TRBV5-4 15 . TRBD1 CASSLTGAPDYGYTF TGTGCCAGCAGTTTAACAGGGGCGCCAGACTATGGCTACACCTTC